Described below is a single TCR beta chain sequence and its context. As yet, its antigen is unknown. CDR1 SQVTM and CDR2 ANQGSEA come from the germline V gene. V was shortened by 1 base and J by 5 bases, with 2 bases between the two germline ends. The CDR3 is 11 amino acids. The data originate from a study of T-cell memory formation after mild COVID-19. Regarding the study as a whole: A second wave expanding day 15 to 37 was CD4+-biased; contracting clones were balanced.

From the 5' RACE reads, TCRdb called clonotypes with MiXCR, one entry per CDR3 protein. The data contain about 190,000 distinct CDR3 sequences, more than 25% of them seen just once; the ten biggest clones take up 9.5% to 12%. This chain connects TRBV29-1 to TRBJ2-2, with D unclear. The sequencing input was PBMCs or a T cell subset sorted from them (not recorded which). The clonotype comes from an adult woman who had mild COVID-19 (a few samples of this study predate the infection). Cell type and time point are not known. The CDR3 spells CSVEATGELFF. The CDR3 nucleotides are TGCAGCGTTGAAGCGACCGGGGAGCTGTTTTTT.